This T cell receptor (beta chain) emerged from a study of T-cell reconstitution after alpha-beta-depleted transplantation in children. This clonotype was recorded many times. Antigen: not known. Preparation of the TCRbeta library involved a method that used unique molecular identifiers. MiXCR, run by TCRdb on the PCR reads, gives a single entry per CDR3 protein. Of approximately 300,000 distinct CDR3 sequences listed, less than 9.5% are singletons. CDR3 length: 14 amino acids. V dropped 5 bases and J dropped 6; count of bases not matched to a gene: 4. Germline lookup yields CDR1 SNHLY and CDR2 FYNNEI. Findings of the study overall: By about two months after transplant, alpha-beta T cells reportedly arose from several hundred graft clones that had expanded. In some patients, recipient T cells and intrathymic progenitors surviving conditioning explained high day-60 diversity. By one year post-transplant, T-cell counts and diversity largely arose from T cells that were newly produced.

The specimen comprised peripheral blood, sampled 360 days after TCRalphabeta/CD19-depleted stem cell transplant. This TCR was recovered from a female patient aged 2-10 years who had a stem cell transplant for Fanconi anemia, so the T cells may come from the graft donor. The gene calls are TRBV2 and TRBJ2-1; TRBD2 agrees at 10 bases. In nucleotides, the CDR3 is TGTGCCAGCAGTAGATGGACTAGCGGCAATGAGCAGTTCTTC. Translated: CASSRWTSGNEQFF.